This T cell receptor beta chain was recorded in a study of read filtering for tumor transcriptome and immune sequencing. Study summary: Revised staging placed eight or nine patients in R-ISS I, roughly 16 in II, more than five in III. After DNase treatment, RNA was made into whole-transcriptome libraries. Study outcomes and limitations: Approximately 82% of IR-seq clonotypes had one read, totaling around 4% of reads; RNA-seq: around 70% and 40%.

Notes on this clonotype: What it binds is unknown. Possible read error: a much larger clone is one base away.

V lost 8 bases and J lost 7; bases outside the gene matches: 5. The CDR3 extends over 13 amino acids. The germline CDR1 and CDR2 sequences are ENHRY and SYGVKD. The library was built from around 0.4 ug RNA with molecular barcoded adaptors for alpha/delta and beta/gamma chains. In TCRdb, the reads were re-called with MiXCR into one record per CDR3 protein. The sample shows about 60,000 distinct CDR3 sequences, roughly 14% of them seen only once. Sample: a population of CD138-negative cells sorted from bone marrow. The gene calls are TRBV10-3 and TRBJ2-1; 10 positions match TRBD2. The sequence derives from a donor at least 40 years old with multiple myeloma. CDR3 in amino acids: CAILAGVWNEQFF. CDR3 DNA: TGTGCCATCCTAGCGGGAGTGTGGAATGAGCAGTTCTTC.